The clone carrying this T cell receptor beta chain was detected many times. MiXCR, run by TCRdb on the RACE reads, gives a single entry per CDR3 protein. The table has about 49,000 distinct CDR3 sequences, around 9.3% seen once; the top ten hold just under 4.5%. The source of the sample is a study of human T cells and chemical hapten exposure. CDR1 and CDR2 (germline): LNHNV, YYDKDF (reference sequence). The CDR3 runs to 14 residues. The V end lost 7 bases, the J end lost 3 bases, and 13 bases lay between the germline ends. The time point: patch test 1, 2 weeks after DPC sensitization. Treatment meaning: therapeutic diphenylcyclopropenone sensitization with weekly scalp DPC.

The sequence came from a woman between 50 and 59 years old with alopecia areata. Some clones in this sample may be carry-over from other donors' samples. The rearrangement links TRBV15 to TRBJ1-5, with D perhaps matching TRBD1 (5 bases). The sequenced sample was whole blood, obtained in connection with sensitization to the hapten diphenylcyclopropenone (DPC). CDR3 bases: TGTGCCACCACCCCGGGGCAACTCAATCAGCCCCAGCATTTT. This gives the protein CATTPGQLNQPQHF.